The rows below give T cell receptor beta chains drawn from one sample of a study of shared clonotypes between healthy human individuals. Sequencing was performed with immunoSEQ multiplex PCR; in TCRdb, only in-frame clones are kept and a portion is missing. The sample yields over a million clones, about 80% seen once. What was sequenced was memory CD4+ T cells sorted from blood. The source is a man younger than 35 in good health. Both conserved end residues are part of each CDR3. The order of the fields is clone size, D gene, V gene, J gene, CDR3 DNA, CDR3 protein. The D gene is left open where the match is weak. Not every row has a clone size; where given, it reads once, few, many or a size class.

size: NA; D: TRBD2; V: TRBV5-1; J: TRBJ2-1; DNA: TGCGCCAGCAGCTCGCCGGGACTAGCGGGAATCGGTGAGCAGTTCTTC; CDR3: CASSSPGLAGIGEQFF
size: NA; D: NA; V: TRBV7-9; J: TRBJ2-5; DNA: TGTGCCAGCAGCCCGGACACGGAGACCCAGTACTTC; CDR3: CASSPDTETQYF
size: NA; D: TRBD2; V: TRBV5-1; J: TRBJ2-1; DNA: TGCGCCAGCAGCTTGGCTAGCGGGAGATACAATGAGCAGTTCTTC; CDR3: CASSLASGRYNEQFF
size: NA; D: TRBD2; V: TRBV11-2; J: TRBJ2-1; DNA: TGTGCCAGCAGCTTAGATAGGGGAGGGCAAGGTGAGCAGTTCTTC; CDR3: CASSLDRGGQGEQFF
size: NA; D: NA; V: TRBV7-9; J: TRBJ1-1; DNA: TGTGCCAGCGTAAGGATTGAAGCTTTCTTT; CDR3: CASVRIEAFF
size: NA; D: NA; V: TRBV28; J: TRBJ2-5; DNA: TGTGCCAGCAGTGAAACCTCTCAAGAGACCCAGTACTTC; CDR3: CASSETSQETQYF
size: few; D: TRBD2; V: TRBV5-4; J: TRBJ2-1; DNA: TGTGCCAGCAGCTTGGCAACTAGCGGGAGGGCCAATGAGCAGTTCTTC; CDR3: CASSLATSGRANEQFF
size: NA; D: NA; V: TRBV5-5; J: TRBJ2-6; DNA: TGTGCCAGCAGCCTGGACTCCTCTCCCCGCTCTGGGGCCAACGTCCTGACTTTC; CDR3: CASSLDSSPRSGANVLTF
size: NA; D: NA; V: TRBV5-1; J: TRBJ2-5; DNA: TGCGCCAGCAGCGTCTCCCAAGAGACCCAGTACTTC; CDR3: CASSVSQETQYF
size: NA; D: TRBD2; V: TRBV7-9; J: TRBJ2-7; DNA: TGTGCCAGCAGCTTAGCCGGACTAGCGGGAAGGTACGAGCAGTACTTC; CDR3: CASSLAGLAGRYEQYF
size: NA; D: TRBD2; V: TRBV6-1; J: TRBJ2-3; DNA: TGTGCCAGCAGTTCGTATAGCGGGGGCGCTGGTACGCAGTATTTT; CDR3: CASSSYSGGAGTQYF
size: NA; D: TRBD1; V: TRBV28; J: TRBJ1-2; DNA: TGTGCCAGCACGTTTAGCGACAGGGTCTATGGCTACACCTTC; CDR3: CASTFSDRVYGYTF
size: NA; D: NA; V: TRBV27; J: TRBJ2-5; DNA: TGTGCCAGCAGCTCCCATCGCTATGAAGAGACCCAGTACTTC; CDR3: CASSSHRYEETQYF
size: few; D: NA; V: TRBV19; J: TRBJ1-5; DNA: TGTGCCAGTAGTATTCAATATGGGATTTCGTCCATGCCCCAGCATTTT; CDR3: CASSIQYGISSMPQHF
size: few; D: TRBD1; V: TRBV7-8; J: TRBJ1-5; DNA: TGTGCCAGCAGCCCCGGGACAGGGACCAATCAGCCCCAGCATTTT; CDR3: CASSPGTGTNQPQHF
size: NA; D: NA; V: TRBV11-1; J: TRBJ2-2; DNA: TGTGCCAGCAGCTCACAGGGCACCGGGGAGCTGTTTTTT; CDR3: CASSSQGTGELFF
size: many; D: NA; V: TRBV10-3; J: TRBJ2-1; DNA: TGTGCCATCAGTGACAGCGACCGTCGGAATGAGCAGTTCTTC; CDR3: CAISDSDRRNEQFF
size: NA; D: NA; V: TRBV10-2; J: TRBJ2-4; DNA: TGCGCCAGCAGTATAGAAGAGTTAAACATTCAGTACTTC; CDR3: CASSIEELNIQYF
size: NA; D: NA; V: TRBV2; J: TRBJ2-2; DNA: TGTGCCAGCAGTGGGACTTATACCGGGGAGCTGTTTTTT; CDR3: CASSGTYTGELFF
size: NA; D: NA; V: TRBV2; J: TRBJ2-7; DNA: TGTGCCAGCAGTGACTTACCTACGGTCAGCGAGCAGTACTTC; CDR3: CASSDLPTVSEQYF
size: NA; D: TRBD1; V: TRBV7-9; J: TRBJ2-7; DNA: TGTGCCAGCAGCCACACGGGACAGGGGGTCCACGAGCAGTACTTC; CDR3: CASSHTGQGVHEQYF
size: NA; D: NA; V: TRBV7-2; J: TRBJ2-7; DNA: TGTGCCAGCAGCTTAGGGCTAGCGTACTACGAGCAGTACTTC; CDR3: CASSLGLAYYEQYF
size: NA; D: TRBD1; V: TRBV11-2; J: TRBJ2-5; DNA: TGTGCCAGCAGCTTAGGACGACAGGGCCCGAGGGAGACCCAGTACTTC; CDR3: CASSLGRQGPRETQYF
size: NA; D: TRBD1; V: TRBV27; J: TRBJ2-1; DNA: TGTGCCAGCAGTCGGGACAGGGCCCAACGGAGCAATGAGCAGTTCTTC; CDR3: CASSRDRAQRSNEQFF
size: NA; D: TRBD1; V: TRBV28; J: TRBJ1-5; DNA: TGTGCCAGCAGTTTCACAGGGGATGGTCAGCCCCAGCATTTT; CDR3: CASSFTGDGQPQHF
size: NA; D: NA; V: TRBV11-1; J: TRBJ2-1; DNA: TGTGCCAGCAGCTTATCGTTCGCTTCCGACAATGAGCAGTTCTTC; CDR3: CASSLSFASDNEQFF
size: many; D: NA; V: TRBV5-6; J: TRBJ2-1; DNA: TGTGCCAGCAGCTTGGGGTCCCCGGCTATGGAGCAGTTCTTC; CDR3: CASSLGSPAMEQFF
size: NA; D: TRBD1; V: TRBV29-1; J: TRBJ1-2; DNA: TGCAGCGTTGAAGGGGGACAGGGAAATGGCTACACCTTC; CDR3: CSVEGGQGNGYTF
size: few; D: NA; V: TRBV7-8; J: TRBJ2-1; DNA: TGTGCCAGCAGCTTATCTAGCGGAGGGGGCAATGAGCAGTTCTTC; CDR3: CASSLSSGGGNEQFF
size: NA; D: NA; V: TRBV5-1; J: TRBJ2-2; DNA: TGCGCCAGCAGCCTCTTTAGGGGCTCGTATTATACCACCGGGGAGCTGTTTTTT; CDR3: CASSLFRGSYYTTGELFF
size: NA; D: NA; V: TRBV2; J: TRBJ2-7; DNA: TGTGCCGGCACACCGAGCTCCTACGAGCAGTACTTC; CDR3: CAGTPSSYEQYF
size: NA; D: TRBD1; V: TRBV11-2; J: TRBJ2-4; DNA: TGTGCCAGCAGCATTGACAGGGTAGCCAAAAACATTCAGTACTTC; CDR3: CASSIDRVAKNIQYF
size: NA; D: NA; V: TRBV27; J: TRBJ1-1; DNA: TGTGCCAGCAGTTTAGATCAGGGGAAGGTGAGCACTGAAGCTTTCTTT; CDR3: CASSLDQGKVSTEAFF
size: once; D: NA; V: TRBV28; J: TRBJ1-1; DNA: TGTGCCAGCAGTTTACCGAGAGCTGGCACTTTGGCGGGAGCTTTCTTT; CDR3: CASSLPRAGTLAGAFF
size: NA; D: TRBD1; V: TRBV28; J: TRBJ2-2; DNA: TGTGCCAGCAGTGTCCCGGGACAGGGGGCGCCGGGGGAGCTGTTTTTT; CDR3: CASSVPGQGAPGELFF
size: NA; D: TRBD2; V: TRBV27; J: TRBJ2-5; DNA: TGTGCCAGCAGGGGAGGGCTAGAGACCCAGTACTTC; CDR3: CASRGGLETQYF
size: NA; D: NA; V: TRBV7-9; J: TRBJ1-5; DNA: TGTGCCAGCAGCTTAGGGGCAGGTATTGATCAGCCCCAGCATTTT; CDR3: CASSLGAGIDQPQHF
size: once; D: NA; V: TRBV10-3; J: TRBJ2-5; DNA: TGTGCCATCAGTGAGAGCGGGCCCAAAGAGACCCAGTACTTC; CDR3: CAISESGPKETQYF
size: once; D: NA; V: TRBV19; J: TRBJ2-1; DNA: TGTGCCAGTAGTAGAGATGAGCAGTTCTTC; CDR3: CASSRDEQFF
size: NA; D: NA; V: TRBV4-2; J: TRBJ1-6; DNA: TGTGCCAGCAGCCAGGTAGGGCAGGGGAGGCATTTTTCACCCCTCCACTTT; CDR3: CASSQVGQGRHFSPLHF